A single sample gave rise to the 30 T cell receptor beta chains below, sequenced in a study of CD8+ T cells in alopecia areata. After isolation, RNA underwent reverse transcription to generate cDNA as the sequencing template. Data came from immunoSEQ multiplex PCR; TCRdb stores just in-frame clones and leaves some out. Of about 200,000 clones in the sample, roughly 64% were seen once. Treatment denoted: oral pan-JAK inhibitor, 5-10 mg twice daily. This material consisted of CD4+ T cells sorted from blood, taken at week 24, from a patient treated with tofacitinib. Receptor source: a human donor with alopecia areata.

The chain combines TRBV27 with TRBJ1-1; D possibly corresponds to TRBD1 (6 bases). The CDR3 sequence is 13 residues long. Germline V CDR1 and CDR2: MNHEY, SMNVEV (reference sequence). V shed 1 base and J shed 5 bases, with 8 bases lying between them. The CDR3, as DNA: TGTGCCAGCAGTTTATGGGGGCGTACTGAAGCTTTCTTT. It specifies CASSLWGRTEAFF.

The V call is TRBV19, the J call TRBJ2-6; the D is unclear. V was cut by 2 bases and J by 1 base, with 3 bases left in between. The CDR3 is made up of 14 amino acids. Germline CDR1 is LNHDA and CDR2 is SQIVND (reference sequence). The CDR3 protein is CASSIRSGANVLTF. The CDR3 DNA is TGTGCCAGTAGTATAAGATCTGGGGCCAACGTCCTGACTTTC.

The genes are TRBV7-2 and TRBJ2-3; D uncertain. The CDR3 contains 11 residues. V lost 6 bases and J 5 bases, leaving 6 bases between the germline ends. Germline V gene data show CDR1 as SGHTA and CDR2 as FQGNSA. The CDR3 DNA reads TGTGCCAGCAGAACGGGAGATACGCAGTATTTT. This codes for CASRTGDTQYF.

This clone was observed once. The chain recombines TRBV2 with TRBJ2-5; TRBD1 is a possible D gene (7 bases). The CDR3 runs to 14 residues. Between the trimmed V and J ends, which lost 2 bases and 5 bases, there was a span of 12 bases. The V gene's germline CDR1 is SNHLY and CDR2 FYNNEI. The CDR3 loop reads CASSEQGGAETQYF. CDR3 nucleotide sequence: TGTGCCAGCAGTGAACAGGGGGGCGCGGAGACCCAGTACTTC.

The chain carries TRBV4-3 and TRBJ2-1; D call uncertain. CDR1 is LGHNA and CDR2 is YSLEER in the germline V gene. V dropped 4 bases and J dropped 1 base, with 8 bases sitting between them. CDR3 length equals 14 residues. The CDR3 reads CASSLDGSYNEQFF. In DNA, the CDR3 is TGCGCCAGCAGCCTGGACGGTTCCTACAATGAGCAGTTCTTC.

V gene TRBV29-1 combines with J gene TRBJ1-4, with a possible D match to TRBD1 (6 bases). The germline V gene encodes CDR1 SQVTM and CDR2 ANQGSEA. The CDR3 has 12 amino acids. Trimming stripped 8 bases from V and 8 bases from J, with 15 bases between. Written as DNA, the CDR3 is TGCAGCTCCCGCGCCGGGGGCGAAAAACTGTTTTTT. Protein: CSSRAGGEKLFF.

The V gene is TRBV7-9, the J gene TRBJ2-2, with 8 bases lining up with TRBD1. V shed 6 bases and J 4 bases; nucleotides not matched to a gene: 4. This CDR3 region has 14 residues. Germline V gene data show CDR1 as SEHNR and CDR2 as FQNEAQ (reference sequence). The CDR3 here is CASSQTGGTGELFF. CDR3 in DNA: TGTGCCAGCAGTCAAACAGGGGGCACCGGGGAGCTGTTTTTT.

The chain links TRBV5-4 to TRBJ2-7, with D tentatively TRBD2 (6 bases). In germline, CDR1 is SGHNT, CDR2 YYREEE (reference sequence). The CDR3 loop spans 15 amino acids. Trimming stripped 4 bases from V and 4 bases from J, with 18 bases between. CDR3 nucleotide sequence: TGTGCCAGCAGCCCCGGGGGTGGACGGTTTTACGAGCAGTACTTC. This sequence encodes CASSPGGGRFYEQYF.

This sequence joins TRBV14 and TRBJ2-5, with TRBD2 matching over 10 bases. The CDR3 is 16 amino acids. V lost 4 bases and J lost 5; bases outside the gene matches: 10. CDR1 and CDR2 (germline): SGHDN, FVKESK. CDR3 in amino acids: CASSPAGGLRSETQYF. In nucleotides, the CDR3 is TGTGCCAGCAGCCCAGCGGGAGGGTTACGGAGCGAGACCCAGTACTTC.

The rearrangement links TRBV25-1 to TRBJ2-4; 7 nucleotides align to TRBD1. This CDR3 contains 14 residues. The J segment lost 4 bases and the V segment lost 3 bases, leaving 3 bases of the junction unmatched. Looked up from germline, CDR1 is MGHDK and CDR2 is SYGVNS. CDR3 loop: CASSDQGVKNIQYF. CDR3 DNA: TGTGCCAGCAGTGACCAGGGGGTTAAAAACATTCAGTACTTC.

This clone was seen once. This rearrangement joins TRBV27 to TRBJ2-1; 9 bases are shared with TRBD2. After removal of 3 bases from V and 8 bases from J, the junction contained 11 bases not matched to a gene. From germline, CDR1 is MNHEY and CDR2 SMNVEV (reference sequence). The CDR3 extends over 16 amino acids. DNA of the CDR3: TGTGCCAGCAGTTTGAGTGCGGGAGGGCGCTGGGATGAGCAGTTCTTC. Its translation is CASSLSAGGRWDEQFF.

This rearrangement joins TRBV5-1 to TRBJ1-1, with D perhaps matching TRBD1 (5 bases). Germline V gene data show CDR1 as SGHRS and CDR2 as YFSETQ. The CDR3 contains 15 residues. V was shortened by 3 bases and J by 1 base, with 13 bases between the two germline ends. The CDR3 bases are TGCGCCAGCAGCTCTAGTCCCACAGGGAACACTGAAGCTTTCTTT. Translated, it gives CASSSSPTGNTEAFF. Variable domain in full (rest from reference TRBV5-1 and TRBJ1-1): KAGVTQTPRYLIKTRGQQVTLSCSPISGHRSVSWYQQTPGQGLQFLFEYFSETQRNKGNFPGRFSGRQFSNSRSEMNVSTLELGDSALYLCASSSSPTGNTEAFFGQGTRLTVV.

This clone was counted only a few times. This same CDR3 is encoded by further DNA sequences in the sample. The chain links TRBV10-3 to TRBJ2-7; D not resolved. The germline V gene has CDR1 ENHRY and CDR2 SYGVKD. Trimming took off 5 bases at V and 3 bases at J, with 5 bases between the two ends. This CDR3 has 11 amino acids. The CDR3 here is CAISPNYEQYF. CDR3 bases: TGTGCCATCAGTCCCAACTACGAGCAGTACTTC.

This clone appeared a few times. The chain links TRBV27 to TRBJ2-3; D unclear. The CDR3 length is 15 residues. CDR1 and CDR2 from the germline V gene are MNHEY and SMNVEV (reference sequence). Trimming took 4 bases from V and 1 from J, leaving 12 bases between them. CDR3 nucleotide sequence: TGTGCCAGCAGTTCGGCCGGAGAAGGCACAGATACGCAGTATTTT. Amino acid sequence: CASSSAGEGTDTQYF.

This clone was detected a few times. The rearrangement joins TRBV25-1 to TRBJ1-1; D uncertain. Germline V gene data show CDR1 as MGHDK and CDR2 as SYGVNS. The CDR3 totals 11 residues. The ends were cut back, 4 bases at V and 4 bases at J, with 4 bases in the middle. CDR3 DNA: TGTGCCAGCAGTGTGGTCACTGAAGCTTTCTTT. The encoded protein is CASSVVTEAFF.

The chain joins TRBV4-3 to TRBJ2-1; D is ambiguous. This CDR3 is built from 15 residues. With 1 base removed from V and 1 base from J, the gap between germline ends came to 8 bases. In germline, CDR1 is LGHNA, CDR2 YSLEER. The CDR3 here is CASSQVSRSYNEQFF. The CDR3, as DNA: TGCGCCAGCAGCCAAGTATCGAGGTCCTACAATGAGCAGTTCTTC.

This clone was observed a handful of times. CDR3: CASSAGTGGVVAKNIQYF. CDR3 in DNA: TGTGCCAGCAGCGCCGGGACAGGGGGCGTTGTGGCCAAAAACATTCAGTACTTC. The V gene is TRBV2, the J gene TRBJ2-4; TRBD1 matches at 12 bases. CDR3 length equals 18 residues. Germline CDR1 SNHLY, CDR2 FYNNEI. Trimming at V came to 6 bases and at J to 1 base, leaving 10 bases not matched to a gene.

This clone has a handful of counts. The chain combines TRBV7-3 with TRBJ2-1, with 11 bases identical to TRBD2. In germline, CDR1 is SGHTA, CDR2 FQGTGA. This CDR3 has 17 residues. With 5 bases clipped from V and 5 bases from J, the junction kept 11 bases outside the gene matches. The CDR3 DNA reads TGTGCCAGCAGCACCCAGGGACTAGCGGTCGGGAACAATGAGCAGTTCTTC. Amino acid sequence: CASSTQGLAVGNNEQFF.

The chain couples TRBV7-2 to TRBJ1-2; D is ambiguous. The V end lost 5 bases, the J end lost 0 bases, and 13 bases lay between the germline ends. This CDR3 spans 15 amino acids. Germline values: CDR1 SGHTA, CDR2 FQGNSA. This CDR3 is CASSPTANTNYGYTF. The CDR3 DNA reads TGTGCCAGCAGCCCAACAGCGAACACTAACTATGGCTACACCTTC.

The gene calls are TRBV7-8 and TRBJ2-7; 11 nucleotides line up with TRBD1. CDR1 is SGHVS, CDR2 FQNEAQ, per germline. CDR3 length: 15 amino acids. J was trimmed by 6 bases and V by 5 bases; bases with no gene match: 9. The CDR3 DNA follows: TGTGCCAGCAGCGAAGGACAGGGGGCGAATGCCGAGCAGTACTTC. This gives the protein CASSEGQGANAEQYF. Supplemented by reference TRBV7-8 and TRBJ2-7, the full variable domain reads GAGVSQSPRYKVAKRGQDVALRCDPISGHVSLFWYQQALGQGPEFLTYFQNEAQLDKSGLPSDRFFAERPEGSVSTLKIQRTQQEDSAVYLCASSEGQGANAEQYFGPGTRLTVT.

This chain uses TRBV29-1 with TRBJ2-7, with 12 positions matching TRBD2. Unmatched junction bases numbered 13, after V lost 6 bases and J lost 7 bases. The germline CDR1 and CDR2 sequences are SQVTM and ANQGSEA. The CDR3 totals 15 residues. CDR3 sequence (DNA): TGCAGCGTGGCATCTAGCGGGAGGGCCCTCGGGGAGCAGTACTTC. This sequence encodes CSVASSGRALGEQYF.

V and J are TRBV11-1 and TRBJ2-5; 8 bases match TRBD1. This CDR3 contains 14 residues. Germline CDR1 reads SGHAT; CDR2 reads FQDESV (reference sequence). Unmatched junction bases numbered 4, after V lost 3 bases and J lost 4 bases. CDR3 sequence: CASSLDRVRETQYF. The CDR3 nucleotides read TGTGCCAGCAGCTTGGACAGGGTCCGAGAGACCCAGTACTTC.

This clone was seen a handful of times. V gene TRBV27 combines with J gene TRBJ2-1; D call uncertain. The ends were cut back, 2 bases at V and 6 bases at J, with 8 bases in the middle. CDR1 and CDR2 from the germline V gene are MNHEY and SMNVEV (reference sequence). The CDR3 loop spans 13 amino acids. CDR3 residues: CASSLRWGNEQFF. As DNA, the CDR3 is TGTGCCAGCAGTTTACGTTGGGGCAATGAGCAGTTCTTC.

The chain joins TRBV5-1 to TRBJ2-7; 11 bases are a match to TRBD2. There are 13 residues in the CDR3. Per germline, CDR1 SGHRS and CDR2 YFSETQ. The V segment lost 4 bases and the J segment 6 bases; nucleotides outside the gene matches: 3. In nucleotides, the CDR3 is TGCGCCAGCAGCAAAGGGACTAGCGGCGAGCAGTACTTC. Translation: CASSKGTSGEQYF.

This chain's CDR3 is CASSPPGDRFYGYTF. The CDR3, as DNA: TGTGCCAGCTCACCCCCTGGGGACAGATTCTATGGCTACACCTTC. The rearrangement joins TRBV18 to TRBJ1-2; 7 nucleotides agree with TRBD1. Trimming took 3 bases from V and 4 from J; bases not matched to a gene: 8. In germline, CDR1 is KGHSH, CDR2 LQKENI. This CDR3 is built from 15 residues.

The chain joins TRBV18 to TRBJ1-2, with D perhaps TRBD1 (6 bases). There are 15 residues in the CDR3. V dropped 2 bases and J dropped 7 bases, with 17 bases sitting between them. The germline V gene has CDR1 KGHSH and CDR2 LQKENI. The DNA of the CDR3 is TGTGCCAGCTCACCAAGGACAGCCCGTGAGCTTGGCTACACCTTC. Its protein product is CASSPRTARELGYTF.

This chain connects TRBV27 to TRBJ2-7, with TRBD2 matching 8 bases. This CDR3 is 15 amino acids long. After removal of 0 bases from V and 3 bases from J, the junction contained 4 bases not matched to a gene. The germline V gene encodes CDR1 MNHEY and CDR2 SMNVEV (reference sequence). The CDR3 DNA sequence: TGTGCCAGCAGTTTATCGCGGGGGGAGCTCTACGAGCAGTACTTC. Translation gives CASSLSRGELYEQYF.

This clone was picked up a small number of times. The chain recombines TRBV4-2 with TRBJ2-7; 7 bases align to TRBD1. CDR3 length: 15 residues. With 1 base clipped from V and 1 base from J, the junction kept 4 bases outside the gene matches. The germline V gene encodes CDR1 LGHNA and CDR2 YNFKEQ. In nucleotides, the CDR3 is TGTGCCAGCAGCCAAGGGGACAGCCGTTCCTACGAGCAGTACTTC. Residues: CASSQGDSRSYEQYF.

The table lists this clone with a few counts. The gene calls are TRBV6-5 and TRBJ1-2; D remains ambiguous. Germline V gives CDR1 MNHEY, CDR2 SVGAGI. Trimming cost V 9 bases and J 4 bases, with 12 bases left between them. The CDR3 is 12 amino acids. CDR3 nucleotides: TGTGCCAGTCAAGGGCTCGGCTATGGCTACACCTTC. Protein: CASQGLGYGYTF.

There are a few counts of this clone. The chain combines TRBV10-3 with TRBJ1-6, with TRBD1 as a possible D gene (5 bases). This CDR3 spans 14 amino acids. CDR1 is ENHRY, CDR2 SYGVKD, per germline. V was trimmed by 7 bases and J by 4 bases, leaving 11 bases between them. The CDR3 nucleotides read TGTGCCATCATGGCAGGGATGTATAATTCACCCCTCCACTTT. The encoded protein is CAIMAGMYNSPLHF.